A single sample gave rise to the 8 T cell receptor beta chains below, sequenced in a study of tumor and adjacent non-tumor tissue in lung cancer. No cell sorting was done before RNA was extracted from the tissue. A modified ARM-PCR protocol with three rounds of nested PCR amplified TCRbeta. From the multiplex PCR reads, TCRdb called clonotypes with MiXCR, one entry per CDR3 protein. Of around 86,000 distinct CDR3 sequences in the sample, just under 75% were seen once. Source material: lung tumor tissue. Every receptor here comes from a woman in her 40s with non-small cell lung cancer.

This clonotype occurred once. A much larger clone differs by one base, so this may be a read error. The chain uses TRBV20-1 and TRBJ1-2; D may be TRBD1 (6 bases). Germline V gene data show CDR1 as DFQATT and CDR2 as SNEGSKA (reference sequence). This CDR3 comprises 13 residues. V was pared by 5 bases and J by 6 bases, with 16 bases between. CDR3 sequence: CSALNRVEDGYTF. The CDR3 nucleotides read TGCAGTGCTCTAAACAGGGTAGAGGATGGCTACACCTTC.

The table lists this clonotype with many counts. V is TRBV5-4 and J is TRBJ2-7; 9 bases map to TRBD1. The CDR3 is 15 residues long. Germline V gene data show CDR1 as SGHNT and CDR2 as YYREEE (reference sequence). V lost 0 bases to trimming and J lost 4 bases; unmatched junction nucleotides: 5. The CDR3 DNA follows: TGTGCCAGCAGCTTGGGAGGGACAGGGTTTTACGAGCAGTACTTC. This translates into CASSLGGTGFYEQYF.

J is TRBJ2-7 and V is TRBV11-2, with D uncertain. Between the trimmed V and J ends, which lost 1 base and 10 bases, there was a span of 11 bases. Germline V gene sequence: CDR1 SGHAT, CDR2 FQNNGV. This CDR3 is built from 12 residues. The CDR3 DNA reads as TGTGCCAGCAGCTTAGGGACGTGTAGTCAGTACTTC. It yields the protein CASSLGTCSQYF.

This chain joins TRBV5-6 and TRBJ2-7; D gene unclear. CDR1 and CDR2 (germline): SGHDT, YYEEEE. The CDR3 contains 14 residues. V dropped 9 bases and J dropped 0 bases, with 16 bases sitting between them. CDR3 DNA sequence: TGTGCCAACGCGGTACAGAGGTTCTCCTACGAGCAGTACTTC. It yields the protein CANAVQRFSYEQYF.

Details on this clonotype: Being one base from a much bigger clone, this may be a read error. The V gene is TRBV7-9, the J gene TRBJ2-5; D remains ambiguous. Trimming took off 7 bases at V and 5 bases at J, with 8 bases between the two ends. From germline, CDR1 is SEHNR and CDR2 FQNEAQ (reference sequence). The CDR3 totals 11 residues. CDR3 residues: CASNGMETQYF. In nucleotides, the CDR3 is TGTGCCAGCAACGGCATGGAGACCCAGTACTTC. The entire variable domain, with the rest obtained from reference TRBV7-9 and TRBJ2-5, is as follows: DTGVSQNPRHKITKRGQNVTFRCDPISEHNRLYWYRQTLGQGPEFLTYFQNEAQLEKSRLLSDRFSAERPKGSFSTLEIQRTEQGDSAMYLCASNGMETQYFGPGTRLLVL.

A remark on this clonotype: The conserved closing phenylalanine or tryptophan is absent in this CDR3, likely reflecting a read error. Because the CDR3's place on the DNA is in doubt, the DNA is left out and the CDR3 is given as listed by TCRdb. The CDR3: CASSLGQGVDTKYI. The chain links TRBV5-4 to TRBJ2-3; TRBD1 reflects the table's D call only, with no check against the DNA. In germline, CDR1 is SGHNT, CDR2 YYREEE (reference sequence). The CDR3 is made up of 14 amino acids, end residues included.

Concerning this clonotype itself: One end of the junction does not line up with germline, which may come from a read error. V is TRBV11-3 and J is TRBJ2-7; 7 bases agree with TRBD1. The CDR3 sequence is 12 residues long. Germline V gene lookup returns CDR1 SGHNT and CDR2 YENEEA. In DNA form, the CDR3 reads TGTGCCAGCAGCCCGACAGGGTGGGAGTATTATTTC. Its translation: CASSPTGWEYYF.

This chain links TRBV30 with TRBJ2-1; TRBD2 matches at 7 bases. The CDR3 has 18 amino acids. Germline-derived CDR1 and CDR2 are GTSNPN and SVGIG (reference sequence). J was trimmed by 6 bases and V by 2 bases; bases with no gene match: 19. The CDR3 region has the DNA TGTGCCTGGAGTAAGGTCGGCGGGAGTGTGGTTAGGCCCAATGAGCAGTTCTTC. This gives the protein CAWSKVGGSVVRPNEQFF.